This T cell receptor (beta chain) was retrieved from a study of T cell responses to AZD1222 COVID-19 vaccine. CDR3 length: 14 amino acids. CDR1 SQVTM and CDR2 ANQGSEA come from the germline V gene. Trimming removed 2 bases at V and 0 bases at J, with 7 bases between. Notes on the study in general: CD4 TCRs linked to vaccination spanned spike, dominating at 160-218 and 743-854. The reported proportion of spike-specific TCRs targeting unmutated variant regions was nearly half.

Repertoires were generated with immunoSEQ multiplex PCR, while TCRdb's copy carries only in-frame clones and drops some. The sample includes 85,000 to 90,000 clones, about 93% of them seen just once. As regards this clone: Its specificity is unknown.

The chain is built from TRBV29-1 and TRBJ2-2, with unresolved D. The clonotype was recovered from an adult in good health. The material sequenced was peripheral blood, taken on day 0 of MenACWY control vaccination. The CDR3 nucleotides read TGCAGCGTTGAAAGCAGAGCGAACACCGGGGAGCTGTTTTTT. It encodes CSVESRANTGELFF.